One and the same sample provided the 5 T cell receptor beta chains below, sequenced in a study of cytomegalovirus exposure and HLA in healthy donors (dated by TCRdb to about 2017). The library was built by means of the immunoSEQ multiplex PCR assay. Not all clones reach the TCRdb copy of this immuneACCESS table, which keeps in-frame sequences only. Checked studies attribute under half of the gap to unresolved V genes and leave the rest unexplained. This sample holds roughly 150,000 clones; 70% to 90% were observed only once. 3.3% of the sample goes to the ten largest clones. The sequenced sample consisted of PBMCs. These receptors all come from a woman aged 18-35 years in good health and CMV-seropositive.

The rearrangement uses TRBV19 and TRBJ1-2; D is perhaps TRBD1 (5 bases). The V gene lost 4 bases and the J gene lost 7 bases, with 16 bases spanning the gap. The CDR3 has 14 residues. Per germline, CDR1 LNHDA and CDR2 SQIVND (reference sequence). The DNA of the CDR3 is TGTGCCAGTAGTACTCCAGGGATGGAGTCTGGCTACACCTTC. Amino acids: CASSTPGMESGYTF.

This clone was seen only once. The CDR3 is CASSRETGLAYEQYF. The CDR3 region has the DNA TGTGCCAGTAGTAGAGAGACAGGTCTGGCCTACGAGCAGTACTTC. The chain joins TRBV19 to TRBJ2-7; a weak D match, TRBD1 (6 bases). Trimming took 4 bases from V and 2 from J, leaving 15 bases between them. The CDR3 is made up of 15 amino acids. Germline CDR1 LNHDA, CDR2 SQIVND (reference sequence). Filled out from reference TRBV19 and TRBJ2-7, the complete variable domain reads DGGITQSPKYLFRKEGQNVTLSCEQNLNHDAMYWYRQDPGQGLRLIYYSQIVNDFQKGDIAEGYSVSREKKESFPLTVTSAQKNPTAFYLCASSRETGLAYEQYFGPGTRLTVT.

The chain couples TRBV7-2 to TRBJ2-7; D is possibly TRBD2 (5 bases). The CDR3 consists of 15 residues. Deletions cut 1 base from V and 3 bases from J, with 13 bases between. Germline assignment: CDR1 SGHTA and CDR2 FQGNSA. CDR3 loop: CASSLDSAVGYEQYF. The DNA for the CDR3 is TGTGCCAGCAGCTTAGACTCAGCGGTAGGCTACGAGCAGTACTTC.

This chain joins TRBV7-2 and TRBJ1-1; 8 bases match TRBD1. The V segment lost 4 bases and the J segment 11 bases; nucleotides outside the gene matches: 12. The CDR3 is 14 amino acids. The germline V gene has CDR1 SGHTA and CDR2 FQGNSA. CDR3 protein: CASSSDTGGSGAFF. The CDR3 nucleotides read TGTGCCAGCAGCTCGGATACAGGGGGGTCCGGGGCTTTCTTT. Full variable domain (rest looked up from reference TRBV7-2 and TRBJ1-1): GAGVSQSPSNKVTEKGKDVELRCDPISGHTALYWYRQSLGQGLEFLIYFQGNSAPDKSGLPSDRFSAERTGGSVSTLTIQRTQQEDSAVYLCASSSDTGGSGAFFGQGTRLTVV.

This clone was seen a handful of times. J is TRBJ2-5 and V is TRBV2; 12 bases are a match to TRBD1. Trimming at V came to 8 bases and at J to 5 bases, leaving 6 bases not matched to a gene. Germline assignment: CDR1 SNHLY and CDR2 FYNNEI. The CDR3 contains 14 residues. The CDR3 spells CASEGTGGGETQYF. The CDR3 nucleotides read TGTGCCAGCGAAGGGACAGGGGGCGGGGAGACCCAGTACTTC.